Included here is one T cell receptor (beta chain) sequence, with context. Antigen unknown. The conserved phenylalanine or tryptophan normally closing the CDR3 is absent here, so this likely arose from a read error. The DNA is omitted, as the CDR3 cannot be located on it reliably, and the CDR3 follows TCRdb's listing. The TCR beta profiling, which covered VDJ combination and CDR3 sequence, was carried out using genomic DNA as the template. TCRdb called the reads again in MiXCR, with one record for every CDR3 protein. The data show more than 250,000 distinct CDR3 sequences, with roughly 80% seen just once and about 41% held by the top ten. The sample is drawn from a study of CD8+CD57+ T cells in acquired aplastic anemia. Turning to the study itself: Quantities of DNA derived from sorted CD4+ and CD8+ cells averaged approximately 3 ug. The study, taken as a whole, reports: Researchers report that around 29 CD8+ CDR3 sequences appeared in both patients and controls.

Flow cytometry had shown expanded CD8+CD57+ cells in the patients chosen for sequencing. Severe acquired aplastic anemia was present in all patients. The CDR3 is 13 amino acids long, termini counted. Germline CDR1 SSHAT, CDR2 FNYEAQ (reference sequence). The clonotype was recovered from a human donor with aplastic anemia. Sequences were obtained from sorted CD4+, CD8+, or CD8+CD57+ T cells (not recorded which) from PBMCs. V and J are TRBV7-7 and TRBJ2-3. This chain's CDR3 is CASGSGCRDPEYY.